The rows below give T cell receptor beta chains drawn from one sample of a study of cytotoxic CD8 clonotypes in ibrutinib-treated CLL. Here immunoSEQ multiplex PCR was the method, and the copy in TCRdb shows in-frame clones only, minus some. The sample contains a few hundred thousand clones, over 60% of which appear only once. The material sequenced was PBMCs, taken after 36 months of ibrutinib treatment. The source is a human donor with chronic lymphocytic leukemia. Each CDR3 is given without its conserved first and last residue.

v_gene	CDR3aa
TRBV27	ASSPTPGRSGANVLT
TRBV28	ASSLGGTGGREQY
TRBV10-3	AISDSTPTDTQY
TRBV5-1	ASSRDRTNEKLF
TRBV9	ASSVSGWGEQY
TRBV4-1	ASSQITGRQF
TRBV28	ASSPPGGWPSYEQY
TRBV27	ASRRSDATNEKLF
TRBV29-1	SVCRSVSYNEQF
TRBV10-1	ASSESGGAWNNEKLF
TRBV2	ASSEAGGRQPQH
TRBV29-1	SVGTSGSYEQF
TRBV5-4	ASSPDVYQETQY
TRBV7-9	ASSPTGFNQPQH
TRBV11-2	ASSFGNREKLF
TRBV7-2	ASSLAGTGGNEQF
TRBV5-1	ASSYDPTGTGELF
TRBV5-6	ASSSITGTGGPIYGYT
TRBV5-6	ASAAGSEQY
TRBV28	ASSLSRRSPTYEQY
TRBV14	ASNPGVAGRGETQY
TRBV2	ASSGRAGTYNEQF
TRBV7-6	ASSSTGLAGGPQSEQY
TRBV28	ASSFAAPYEQY
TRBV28	AAGKTEAF
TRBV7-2	ASSLALGGSGELF
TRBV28	ASSGAWGSGVYEQY
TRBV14	ASSPGLAGASPYNEQF
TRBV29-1	SVPLAAGVGELF
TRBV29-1	SVIRGQETQY
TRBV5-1	ASKGVAEKLF
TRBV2	ATCPGPRNEQY
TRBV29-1	SVVETSGRRNEQF
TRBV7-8	ASSSRSAETNYGYT
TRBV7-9	ASSLALAGGNYYEQY
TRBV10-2	ASQPVLQHVGGELF
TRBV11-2	ASTIRQGDSYEQY
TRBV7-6	ASSLGGTEKLF
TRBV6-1	ASSERIDNYGYT
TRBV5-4	AEGSRNTEAF
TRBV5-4	ASSPDGGADTQY
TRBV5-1	ASSLGTRDTQY
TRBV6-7	ASSYPLEQY
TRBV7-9	ASSLGVRGYT
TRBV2	ASSRTGANYGYT
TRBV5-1	ASSLAGTGASYEQY
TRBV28	ASSTDRSGNYGYT
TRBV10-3	AISDMTGANIQY
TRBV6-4	ASSASMNTEAF
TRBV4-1	ASSQEGAGDRGETQY
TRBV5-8	ASSLFPQEGYT
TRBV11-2	ASSLSPGEYGYT
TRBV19	ASSSRLTGKYGYT
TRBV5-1	ASSLGPLNTEAF
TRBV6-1	ASSEGGFGELF